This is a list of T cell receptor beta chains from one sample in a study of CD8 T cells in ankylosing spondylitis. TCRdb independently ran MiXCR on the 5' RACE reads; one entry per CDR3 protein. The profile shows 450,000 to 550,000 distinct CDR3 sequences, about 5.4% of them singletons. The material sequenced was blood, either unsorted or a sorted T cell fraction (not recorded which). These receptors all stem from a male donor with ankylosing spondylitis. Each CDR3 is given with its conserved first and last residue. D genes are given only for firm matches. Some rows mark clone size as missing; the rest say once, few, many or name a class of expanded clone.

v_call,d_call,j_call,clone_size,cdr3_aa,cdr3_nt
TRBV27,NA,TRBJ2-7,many,CASSLLGRRLYEQYF,TGTGCCAGCAGTTTATTAGGTCGGCGGCTATACGAGCAGTACTTC
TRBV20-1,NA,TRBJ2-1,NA,CSADRPDEQFF,TGCAGTGCAGACCGACCGGATGAGCAGTTCTTC
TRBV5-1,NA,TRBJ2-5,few,CASSAELQETQYF,TGCGCCAGCAGCGCGGAACTACAGGAGACCCAGTACTTC
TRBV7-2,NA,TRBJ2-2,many,CASSFFGELFF,TGTGCCAGCAGCTTTTTCGGGGAGCTGTTTTTT
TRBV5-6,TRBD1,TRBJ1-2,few,CASGPGTGRYTF,TGTGCCAGCGGCCCCGGGACAGGGCGTTACACCTTC
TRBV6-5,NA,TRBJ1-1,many,CASNVGPEAFF,TGTGCCAGCAACGTCGGGCCTGAAGCTTTCTTT
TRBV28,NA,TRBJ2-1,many,CASVGYLYNEQFF,TGTGCCAGCGTCGGCTATCTCTACAATGAGCAGTTCTTC
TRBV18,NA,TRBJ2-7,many,CASSPYRDYEQYF,TGTGCCAGCTCACCATACCGAGACTACGAGCAGTACTTC
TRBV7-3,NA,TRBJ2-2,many,CASSLFRGNTGELFF,TGTGCCAGCAGCTTATTCAGGGGTAACACCGGGGAGCTGTTTTTT
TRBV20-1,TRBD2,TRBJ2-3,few,CSARDLLAAITDTQYF,TGCAGTGCTAGAGATCTACTAGCGGCCATCACAGATACGCAGTATTTT
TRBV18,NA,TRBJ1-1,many,CASSPFLNTEAFF,TGTGCCAGCTCACCATTCTTGAACACTGAAGCTTTCTTT
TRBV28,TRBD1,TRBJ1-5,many,CASRVPGQGFQPQHF,TGTGCCAGCAGGGTACCGGGACAGGGGTTTCAGCCCCAGCATTTT
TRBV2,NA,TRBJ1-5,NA,CATDDFGKDQPQHF,TGTGCCACCGACGATTTCGGGAAGGATCAGCCCCAGCATTTT
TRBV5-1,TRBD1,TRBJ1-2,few,CASSHQTGVEANYGYTF,TGCGCCAGCAGCCACCAGACAGGGGTCGAAGCTAACTATGGCTACACCTTC
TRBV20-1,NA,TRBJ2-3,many,CSASFGGDRTDTQYF,TGCAGTGCTAGCTTTGGCGGGGATCGCACAGATACGCAGTATTTT
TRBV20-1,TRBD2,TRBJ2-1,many,CSARVGISGGVYNEQFF,TGCAGTGCTAGAGTAGGGATTAGCGGGGGGGTCTACAATGAGCAGTTCTTC
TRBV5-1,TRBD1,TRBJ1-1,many,CASSLVSPTGGLDTEAFF,TGCGCCAGCAGCTTGGTGTCCCCGACAGGGGGTTTAGATACTGAAGCTTTCTTT
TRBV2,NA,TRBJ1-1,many,CASSVRGPNTEAFF,TGTGCCAGCAGTGTAAGGGGCCCGAACACTGAAGCTTTCTTT
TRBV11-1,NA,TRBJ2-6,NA,CASSLDNRALPLWRANVLTF,TGTGCCAGCAGCTTAGACAACAGGGCTTTACCTCTCTGGCGGGCCAACGTCCTGACTTTC
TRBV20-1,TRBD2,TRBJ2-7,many,CSARDPISGRYEQYF,TGCAGTGCTAGAGATCCTATTAGCGGGAGGTACGAGCAGTACTTC
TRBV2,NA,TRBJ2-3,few,CASSEWDLSTDTQYF,TGTGCCAGCAGTGAGTGGGATTTGAGCACAGATACGCAGTATTTT
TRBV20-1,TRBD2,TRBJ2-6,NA,CCAKRTSGSSGANVLTF,TGCTGTGCCAAAAGGACTAGCGGGAGCTCTGGGGCCAACGTCCTGACTTTC
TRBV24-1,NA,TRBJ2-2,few,CATQKGSNTGELFF,TGTGCCACCCAGAAGGGGTCGAACACCGGGGAGCTGTTTTTT
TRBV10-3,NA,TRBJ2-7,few,CAISRTGEQYF,TGTGCCATCAGTAGAACCGGCGAGCAGTACTTC
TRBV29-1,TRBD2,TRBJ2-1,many,CSVAYRLAGRGEQFF,TGCAGCGTTGCGTACCGACTAGCGGGAAGGGGTGAGCAGTTCTTC
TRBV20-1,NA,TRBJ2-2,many,CSARDRLTPNTGELFF,TGCAGTGCTAGAGATCGACTCACCCCGAACACCGGGGAGCTGTTTTTT
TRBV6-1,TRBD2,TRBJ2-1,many,CASRSGVYNEQFF,TGTGCCAGCAGGAGCGGGGTGTACAATGAGCAGTTCTTC
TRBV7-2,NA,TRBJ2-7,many,CASTLRMGAGEQYF,TGTGCCAGCACCTTACGGATGGGGGCCGGGGAGCAGTACTTC
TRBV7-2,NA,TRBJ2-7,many,CASSLSFLAADYEQYF,TGTGCCAGCAGCTTATCGTTTCTAGCAGCCGATTACGAGCAGTACTTC
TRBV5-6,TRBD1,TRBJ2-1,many,CASSLLQGANEQFF,TGTGCCAGCAGCTTGCTACAGGGGGCCAATGAGCAGTTCTTC
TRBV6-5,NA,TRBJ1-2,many,CASSYSSGRAGGYTF,TGTGCCAGCAGTTACTCGTCCGGGCGCGCGGGGGGCTACACCTTC
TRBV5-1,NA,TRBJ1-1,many,CASSPHGGTEAFF,TGCGCCAGCAGTCCCCACGGGGGCACTGAAGCTTTCTTT
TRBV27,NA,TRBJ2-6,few,CASSLTRAGSGANVLTF,TGTGCCAGCAGTCTAACTAGGGCAGGCTCTGGGGCCAACGTCCTGACTTTC
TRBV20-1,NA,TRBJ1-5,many,CSARARGHQPQHF,TGCAGTGCTAGAGCCAGGGGACATCAGCCCCAGCATTTT
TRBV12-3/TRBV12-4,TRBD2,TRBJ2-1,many,CASSPWTSGIRSYNEQFF,TGTGCCAGCAGTCCATGGACTAGCGGGATTAGGTCCTACAATGAGCAGTTCTTC
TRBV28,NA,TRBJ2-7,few,CASSRHRARMPYF,TGTGCCAGCAGCCGGCACAGGGCCCGAATGCCGTACTTC